Sequencing of this TCR beta chain was carried out in a study of T cell repertoires in cytomegalovirus infection. Study-wide findings and caveats: There were carriers of CMV plus the relevant HLA, and cumulative public TCR beta family frequency identified them.

One entry per CDR3 protein, called by TCRdb with MiXCR from the reads. The sample comprises 250,000 to 400,000 distinct CDR3 sequences, just under 25% of which are singletons, and roughly 15% rests with the top ten. The CDR3 runs to 14 residues. Trimming shortened V by 2 bases and J by 1 base, and 8 bases separated the two germline ends. The V gene's germline CDR1 is LGHNA and CDR2 YSLEER. This clonotype was counted many times. The target antigen is unknown. The receptor comes from a human donor in good health (CMV status not recorded). Some clones in this sample may be carry-over from other donors' samples. This chain links TRBV4-3 with TRBJ2-5, with D possibly matching TRBD1 (5 bases). Sequences were derived from cultured PBMCs, sampled from culture after CMV antigen stimulation. DNA for the CDR3: TGCGCCAGCAGCCAAAATCAGGGCCAAGAGACCCAGTACTTC. Protein: CASSQNQGQETQYF.